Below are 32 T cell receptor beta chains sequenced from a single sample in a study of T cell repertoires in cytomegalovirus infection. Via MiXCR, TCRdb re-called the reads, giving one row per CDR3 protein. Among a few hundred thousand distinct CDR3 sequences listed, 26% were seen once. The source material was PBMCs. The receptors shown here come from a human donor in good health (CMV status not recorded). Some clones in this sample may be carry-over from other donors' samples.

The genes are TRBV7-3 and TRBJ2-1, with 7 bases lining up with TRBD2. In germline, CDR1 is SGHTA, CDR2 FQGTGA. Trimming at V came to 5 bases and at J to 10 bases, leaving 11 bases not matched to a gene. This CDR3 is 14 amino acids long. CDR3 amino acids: CASSPEARRGEQFF. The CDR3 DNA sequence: TGTGCCAGCAGCCCGGAGGCCCGGCGGGGGGAGCAGTTCTTC.

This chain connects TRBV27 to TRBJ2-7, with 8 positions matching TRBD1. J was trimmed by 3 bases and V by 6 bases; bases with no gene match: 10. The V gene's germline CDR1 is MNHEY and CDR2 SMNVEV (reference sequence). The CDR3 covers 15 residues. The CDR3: CASSLGTGGLYEQYF. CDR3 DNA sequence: TGTGCCAGCAGCCTTGGGACAGGTGGCCTCTACGAGCAGTACTTC.

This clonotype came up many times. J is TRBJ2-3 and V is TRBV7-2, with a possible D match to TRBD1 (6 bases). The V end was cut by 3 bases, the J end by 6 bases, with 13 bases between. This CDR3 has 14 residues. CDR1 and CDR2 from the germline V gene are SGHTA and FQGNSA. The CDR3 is CASSLEGGSDTQYF. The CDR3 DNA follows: TGTGCCAGCAGCTTGGAAGGGGGATCGGATACGCAGTATTTT.

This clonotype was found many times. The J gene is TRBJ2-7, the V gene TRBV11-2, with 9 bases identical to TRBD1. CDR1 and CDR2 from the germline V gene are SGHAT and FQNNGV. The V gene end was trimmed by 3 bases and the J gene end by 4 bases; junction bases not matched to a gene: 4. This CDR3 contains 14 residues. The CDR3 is CASSFGTGKYEQYF. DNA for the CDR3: TGTGCCAGCAGCTTCGGGACAGGGAAATACGAGCAGTACTTC. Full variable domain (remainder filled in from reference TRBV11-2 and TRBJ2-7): EAGVAQSPRYKIIEKRQSVAFWCNPISGHATLYWYQQILGQGPKLLIQFQNNGVVDDSQLPKDRFSAERLKGVDSTLKIQPAKLEDSAVYLCASSFGTGKYEQYFGPGTRLTVT.

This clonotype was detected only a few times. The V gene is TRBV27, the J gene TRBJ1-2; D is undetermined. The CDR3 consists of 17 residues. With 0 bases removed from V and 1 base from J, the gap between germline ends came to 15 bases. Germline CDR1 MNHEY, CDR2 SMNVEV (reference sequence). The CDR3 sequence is CASSLSSRYPVNYGYTF. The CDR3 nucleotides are TGTGCCAGCAGTTTATCGTCCAGATATCCTGTTAACTATGGCTACACCTTC.

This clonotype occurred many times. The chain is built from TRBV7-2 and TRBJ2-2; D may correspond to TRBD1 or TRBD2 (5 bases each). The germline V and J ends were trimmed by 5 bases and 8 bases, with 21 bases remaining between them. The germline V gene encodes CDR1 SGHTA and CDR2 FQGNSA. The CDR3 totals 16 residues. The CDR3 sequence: CASSHHRWDRTGELFF. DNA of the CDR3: TGTGCCAGCAGCCACCACCGGTGGGACCGGACAGGGGAGCTGTTTTTT.

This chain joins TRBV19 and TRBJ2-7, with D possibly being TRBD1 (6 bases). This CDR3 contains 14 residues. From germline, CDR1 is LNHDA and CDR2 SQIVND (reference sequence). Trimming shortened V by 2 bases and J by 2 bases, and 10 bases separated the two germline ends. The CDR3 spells CASSITGQTYEQYF. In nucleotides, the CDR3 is TGTGCCAGTAGTATAACGGGACAAACCTACGAGCAGTACTTC.

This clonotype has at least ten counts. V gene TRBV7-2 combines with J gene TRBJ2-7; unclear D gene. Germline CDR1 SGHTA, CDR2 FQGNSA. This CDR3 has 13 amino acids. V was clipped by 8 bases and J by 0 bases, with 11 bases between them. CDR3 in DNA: TGTGCCAGCGGCCCCGGTAGCTCCTACGAGCAGTACGTC. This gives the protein CASGPGSSYEQYV.

In nucleotides, the CDR3 is TGTGCCAGCAGCTACAGCACGGAAACCAATGAGCAGTTCTTC. This sequence encodes CASSYSTETNEQFF. The gene calls are TRBV7-2 and TRBJ2-1; no definite D call. Between the trimmed V and J ends, which lost 4 bases and 6 bases, there was a span of 13 bases. The CDR3 totals 14 residues. Germline V gene lookup returns CDR1 SGHTA and CDR2 FQGNSA. The full variable domain, rest sourced from reference TRBV7-2 and TRBJ2-1, is GAGVSQSPSNKVTEKGKDVELRCDPISGHTALYWYRQSLGQGLEFLIYFQGNSAPDKSGLPSDRFSAERTGGSVSTLTIQRTQQEDSAVYLCASSYSTETNEQFFGPGTRLTVL.

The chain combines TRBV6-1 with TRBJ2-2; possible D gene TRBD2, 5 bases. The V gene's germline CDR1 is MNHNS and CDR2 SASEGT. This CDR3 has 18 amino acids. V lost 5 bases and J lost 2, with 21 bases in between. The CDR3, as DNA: TGTGCCAGCAGTTCTTTTTTACGGCGGGTCTTCAACACCGGGGAGCTGTTTTTT. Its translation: CASSSFLRRVFNTGELFF.

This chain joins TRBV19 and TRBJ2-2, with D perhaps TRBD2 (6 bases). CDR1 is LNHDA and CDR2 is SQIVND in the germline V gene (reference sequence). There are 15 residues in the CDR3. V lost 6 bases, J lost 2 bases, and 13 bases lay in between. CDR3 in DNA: TGTGCCAGTAGACCTACTAGCACCAACACCGGGGAGCTGTTTTTT. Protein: CASRPTSTNTGELFF.

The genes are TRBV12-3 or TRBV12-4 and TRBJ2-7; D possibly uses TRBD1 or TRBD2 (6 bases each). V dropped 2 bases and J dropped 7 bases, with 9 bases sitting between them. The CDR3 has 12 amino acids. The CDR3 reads CASSLTGREQYV. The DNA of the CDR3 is TGTGCCAGCAGTTTAACAGGGAGGGAGCAGTACGTC.

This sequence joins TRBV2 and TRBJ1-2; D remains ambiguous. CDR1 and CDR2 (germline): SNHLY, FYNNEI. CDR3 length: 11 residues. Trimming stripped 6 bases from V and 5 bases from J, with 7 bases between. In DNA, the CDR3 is TGTGCCAGCAGGAGAGGGTATGGCTACACCTTC. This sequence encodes CASRRGYGYTF.

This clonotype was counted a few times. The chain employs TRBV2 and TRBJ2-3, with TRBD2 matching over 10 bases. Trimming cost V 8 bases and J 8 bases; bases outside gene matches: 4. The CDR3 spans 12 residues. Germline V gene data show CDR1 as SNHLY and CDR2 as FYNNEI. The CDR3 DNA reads TGTGCCAGCGGGTTAGCGGGGGGTACGCAGTATTTT. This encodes CASGLAGGTQYF.

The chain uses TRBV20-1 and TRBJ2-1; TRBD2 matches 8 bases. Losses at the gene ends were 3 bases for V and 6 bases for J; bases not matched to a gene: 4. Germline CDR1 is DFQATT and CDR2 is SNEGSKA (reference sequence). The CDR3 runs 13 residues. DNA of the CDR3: TGCAGTGCTAGCGGCGGGGGGCGCAATGAGCAGTTCTTC. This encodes CSASGGGRNEQFF.

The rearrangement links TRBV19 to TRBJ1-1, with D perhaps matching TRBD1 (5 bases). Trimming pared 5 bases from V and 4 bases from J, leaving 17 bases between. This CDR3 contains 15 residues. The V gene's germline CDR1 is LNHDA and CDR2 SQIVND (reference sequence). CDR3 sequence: CASSAGRPGGTEAFF. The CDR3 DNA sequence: TGTGCCAGTAGTGCGGGACGACCCGGGGGCACTGAAGCTTTCTTT.

The CDR3 loop is CASSQDTRTETQYF. In DNA, the CDR3 is TGCGCCAGCAGCCAAGATACCCGAACGGAGACCCAGTACTTC. J is TRBJ2-5 and V is TRBV4-3; D is uncertain. The CDR3 runs to 14 residues. The germline gives CDR1 LGHNA, CDR2 YSLEER. Trimming cost V 0 bases and J 5 bases, with 10 bases left between them.

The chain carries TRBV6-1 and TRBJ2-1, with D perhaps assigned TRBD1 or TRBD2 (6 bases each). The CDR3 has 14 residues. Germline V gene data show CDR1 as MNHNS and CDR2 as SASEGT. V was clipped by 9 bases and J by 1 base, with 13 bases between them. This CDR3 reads CASRRDNSYNEQFF. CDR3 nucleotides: TGTGCCAGTCGGCGGGACAATTCCTACAATGAGCAGTTCTTC.

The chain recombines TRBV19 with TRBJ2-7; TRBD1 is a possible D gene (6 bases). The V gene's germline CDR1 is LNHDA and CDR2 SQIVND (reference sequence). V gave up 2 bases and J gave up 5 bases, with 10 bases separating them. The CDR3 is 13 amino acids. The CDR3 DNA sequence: TGTGCCAGTAGTATAAGCCAGGGGAACGAGCAGTACTTC. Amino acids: CASSISQGNEQYF.

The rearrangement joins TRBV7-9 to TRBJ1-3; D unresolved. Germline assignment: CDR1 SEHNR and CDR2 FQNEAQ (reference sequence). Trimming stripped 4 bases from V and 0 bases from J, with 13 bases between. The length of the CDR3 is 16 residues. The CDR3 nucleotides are TGTGCCAGCAGCTACTATAAACCCAGCTCTGGAAACACCATATATTTT. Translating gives CASSYYKPSSGNTIYF. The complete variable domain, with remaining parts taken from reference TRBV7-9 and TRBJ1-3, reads DTGVSQNPRHKITKRGQNVTFRCDPISEHNRLYWYRQTLGQGPEFLTYFQNEAQLEKSRLLSDRFSAERPKGSFSTLEIQRTEQGDSAMYLCASSYYKPSSGNTIYFGEGSWLTVV.

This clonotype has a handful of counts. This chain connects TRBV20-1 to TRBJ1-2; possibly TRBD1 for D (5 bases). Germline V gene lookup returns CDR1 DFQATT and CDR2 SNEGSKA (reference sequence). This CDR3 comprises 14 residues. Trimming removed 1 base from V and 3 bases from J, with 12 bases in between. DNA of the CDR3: TGCAGTGCTAGAGCACAGGCTGGGGACTATGGCTACACCTTC. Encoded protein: CSARAQAGDYGYTF.

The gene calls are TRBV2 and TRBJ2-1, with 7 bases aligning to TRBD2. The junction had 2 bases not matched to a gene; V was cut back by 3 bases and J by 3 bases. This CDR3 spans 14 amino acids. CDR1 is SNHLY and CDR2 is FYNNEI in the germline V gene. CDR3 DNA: TGTGCCAGCAGTGATACTAGCGTCTACAATGAGCAGTTCTTC. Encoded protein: CASSDTSVYNEQFF.

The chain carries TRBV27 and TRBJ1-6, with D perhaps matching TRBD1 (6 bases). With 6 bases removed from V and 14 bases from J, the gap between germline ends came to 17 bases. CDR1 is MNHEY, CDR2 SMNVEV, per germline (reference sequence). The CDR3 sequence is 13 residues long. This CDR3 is CASSRGHSSALHF. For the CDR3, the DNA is TGTGCCAGCAGCCGGGGGCATTCTTCTGCCCTCCACTTT.

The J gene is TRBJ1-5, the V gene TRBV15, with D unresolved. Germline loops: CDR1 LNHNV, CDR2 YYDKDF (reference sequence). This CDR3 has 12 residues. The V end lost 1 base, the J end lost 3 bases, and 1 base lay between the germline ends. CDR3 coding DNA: TGTGCCACCAGCAGAGTCAATCAGCCCCAGCATTTT. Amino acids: CATSRVNQPQHF.

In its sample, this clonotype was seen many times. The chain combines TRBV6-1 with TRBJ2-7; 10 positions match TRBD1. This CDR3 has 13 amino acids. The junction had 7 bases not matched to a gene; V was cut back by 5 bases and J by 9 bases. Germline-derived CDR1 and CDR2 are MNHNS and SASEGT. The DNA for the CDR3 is TGTGCCAGCAGTCCGGGACAGGGGATTGGGCAGTACTTC. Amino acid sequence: CASSPGQGIGQYF.

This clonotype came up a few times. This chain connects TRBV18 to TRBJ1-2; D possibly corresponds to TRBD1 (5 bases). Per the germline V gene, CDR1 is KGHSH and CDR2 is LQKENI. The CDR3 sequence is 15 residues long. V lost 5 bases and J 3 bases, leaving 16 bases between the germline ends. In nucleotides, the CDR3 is TGTGCCAGCTCATCCACACGAGGGGCACACTATGGCTACACCTTC. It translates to CASSSTRGAHYGYTF.

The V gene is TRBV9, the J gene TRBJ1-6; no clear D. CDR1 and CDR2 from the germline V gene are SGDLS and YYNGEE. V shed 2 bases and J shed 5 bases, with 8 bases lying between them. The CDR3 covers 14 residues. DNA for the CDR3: TGTGCCAGCAGCGTTGGCCCGCATAATTCACCCCTCCACTTT. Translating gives CASSVGPHNSPLHF.

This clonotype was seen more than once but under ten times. The chain's CDR3 is CASTWGGSGQLWQFF. The CDR3 DNA sequence: TGTGCCAGCACGTGGGGTGGGAGCGGCCAGCTATGGCAGTTCTTC. The rearrangement links TRBV12-3 or TRBV12-4 to TRBJ2-1; D is perhaps TRBD2 (5 bases). Trimming took 7 bases from V and 12 from J, leaving 25 bases between them. CDR3 length equals 15 residues.

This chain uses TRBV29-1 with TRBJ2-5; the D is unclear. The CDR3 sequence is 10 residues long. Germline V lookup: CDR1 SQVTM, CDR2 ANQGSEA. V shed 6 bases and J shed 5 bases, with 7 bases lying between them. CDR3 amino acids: CSVKPETQYF. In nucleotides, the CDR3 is TGCAGCGTGAAACCGGAGACCCAGTACTTC.

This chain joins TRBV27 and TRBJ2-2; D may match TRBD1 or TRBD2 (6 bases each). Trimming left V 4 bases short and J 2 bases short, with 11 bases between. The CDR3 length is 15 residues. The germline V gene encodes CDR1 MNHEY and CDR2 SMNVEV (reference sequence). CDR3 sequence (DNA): TGTGCCAGCAGTTCCCGGGGGCGTAACACCGGGGAGCTGTTTTTT. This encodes CASSSRGRNTGELFF.

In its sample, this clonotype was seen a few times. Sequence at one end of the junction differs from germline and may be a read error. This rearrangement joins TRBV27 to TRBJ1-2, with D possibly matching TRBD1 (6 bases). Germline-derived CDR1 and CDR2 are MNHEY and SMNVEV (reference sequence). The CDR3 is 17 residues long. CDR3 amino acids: CASSFGRPGHSQSPFIF. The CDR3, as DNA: TGTGCCAGCAGTTTTGGGAGGCCGGGACACTCCCAGTCCCCCTTCATCTTC.

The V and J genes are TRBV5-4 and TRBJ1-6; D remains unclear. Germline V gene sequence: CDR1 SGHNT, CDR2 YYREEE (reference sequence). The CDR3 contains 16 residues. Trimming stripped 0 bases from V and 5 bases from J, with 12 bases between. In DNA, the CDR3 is TGTGCCAGCAGCTTGGACCTCCAAAGGGATAATTCACCCCTCCACTTT. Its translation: CASSLDLQRDNSPLHF.